A selection of T cell receptor beta chains follows, all from one sample in a study of cytomegalovirus exposure and HLA in healthy donors. Sequenced by immunoSEQ multiplex PCR; TCRdb stores in-frame clones only, minus some. The sample shows approximately 170,000 clones, around 79% of them seen only once. Sequencing used PBMCs. Source of these receptors: a male donor in good health and CMV-seropositive. CDR3s include the opening cysteine and the closing phenylalanine or tryptophan. D genes are given only for firm matches. The size of a clone is reported for some rows only, either as once, few or many, or as a class for expanded clones.

TRBD1	TRBV11-2	TRBJ1-2	once	CASSPPGGIGYTF	TGTGCCAGCAGCCCGCCAGGGGGCATTGGCTACACCTTC
.	TRBV5-1	TRBJ1-3	.	CASTLNPGVGNTIYF	TGCGCCAGCACCCTAAATCCCGGGGTCGGGAACACCATATATTTT
TRBD1	TRBV9	TRBJ1-4	.	CASSVTGGINEKLFF	TGTGCCAGCAGCGTCACAGGGGGGATTAATGAAAAACTGTTTTTT
TRBD1	TRBV9	TRBJ1-1	.	CASSTGTGKVTEAFF	TGTGCCAGCAGCACGGGGACAGGGAAGGTCACTGAAGCTTTCTTT
.	TRBV9	TRBJ1-1	.	CASSVGGLGTEAFF	TGTGCCAGCAGCGTAGGAGGGCTTGGCACTGAAGCTTTCTTT
TRBD2	TRBV2	TRBJ2-1	.	CASRLAGGGHEQFF	TGTGCCAGCCGACTAGCGGGGGGGGGCCATGAGCAGTTCTTC
.	TRBV7-3	TRBJ2-5	.	CASSAGLQETQYF	TGTGCCAGCAGCGCGGGACTGCAAGAGACCCAGTACTTC
.	TRBV5-6	TRBJ1-6	.	CASSLNRFSYNSPLHF	TGTGCCAGCAGCTTGAATCGTTTCTCCTATAATTCACCCCTCCACTTT
TRBD2	TRBV7-9	TRBJ2-5	.	CASSRGDYGGETQYF	TGTGCCAGCAGCCGCGGGGATTACGGGGGGGAGACCCAGTACTTC
TRBD2	TRBV7-2	TRBJ2-3	.	CASSFSGGRADTQYF	TGTGCCAGCAGCTTTAGCGGGGGGAGGGCAGATACGCAGTATTTT
.	TRBV7-2	TRBJ2-7	.	CASSQALIEQYF	TGTGCCAGCAGCCAAGCTTTGATCGAGCAGTACTTC
TRBD2	TRBV27	TRBJ2-5	.	CASSILAGGQETQYF	TGTGCCAGCAGTATACTAGCGGGGGGCCAAGAGACCCAGTACTTC
TRBD1	TRBV19	TRBJ2-1	.	CATDRYNEQFF	TGTGCCACGGACAGGTACAATGAGCAGTTCTTC
.	TRBV15	TRBJ1-4	once	CATSSRDSFNEKLFF	TGTGCCACCAGCAGCCGAGACAGTTTTAATGAAAAACTGTTTTTT
.	TRBV6-5	TRBJ2-7	few	CASSPLSSYEQYF	TGTGCCAGCAGCCCTCTCAGCTCCTACGAGCAGTACTTC
.	TRBV11-2	TRBJ2-1	.	CASSLEVYADEQFF	TGTGCCAGCAGCTTAGAAGTATATGCGGATGAGCAGTTCTTC
.	TRBV29-1	TRBJ2-7	.	CSVGQGRVEQYF	TGCAGCGTTGGGCAGGGAAGGGTCGAGCAGTACTTC
.	TRBV7-2	TRBJ1-6	.	CASSLVAGEGNSPLHF	TGTGCCAGCAGCTTAGTAGCGGGTGAGGGTAATTCACCCCTCCACTTT
TRBD1	TRBV4-2	TRBJ1-2	.	CASSTLAGTGNGYTF	TGTGCCAGCAGCACACTCGCCGGGACAGGGAATGGCTACACCTTC
TRBD2	TRBV5-4	TRBJ2-3	.	CASSLWVGAGGRDTQYF	TGTGCCAGCAGCTTGTGGGTTGGAGCGGGGGGCCGAGATACGCAGTATTTT
.	TRBV9	TRBJ2-2	.	CASSVGAERATGELFF	TGTGCCAGCAGCGTAGGGGCTGAGAGAGCCACCGGGGAGCTGTTTTTT
TRBD2	TRBV7-9	TRBJ2-3	.	CASSSGRLAGPPRADTQYF	TGTGCCAGCAGCTCGGGCCGCCTAGCGGGGCCCCCAAGGGCAGATACGCAGTATTTT
.	TRBV2	TRBJ2-7	.	CASSDENRPTSKQYF	TGTGCCAGCAGTGACGAAAACAGACCCACTAGCAAGCAGTACTTC
TRBD1	TRBV7-2	TRBJ2-7	.	CASSWAGGPGYEQYF	TGTGCCAGCAGCTGGGCAGGGGGCCCAGGCTACGAGCAGTACTTC
TRBD2	TRBV14	TRBJ2-1	once	CASSRRVGTSGAHSYNEQFF	TGTGCCAGCAGCCGTCGCGTAGGGACTAGCGGGGCCCACTCCTACAATGAGCAGTTCTTC
.	TRBV10-1	TRBJ2-3	few	CASSPSSTDTQYF	TGCGCCAGCAGCCCCTCTAGCACAGATACGCAGTATTTT
.	TRBV11-2	TRBJ1-2	.	CASSLGYTSNYGYTF	TGTGCCAGCAGCTTAGGGTACACGTCTAACTATGGCTACACCTTC
TRBD1	TRBV6-5	TRBJ1-1	.	CASRYRGNTEAFF	TGTGCCAGCAGGTACAGGGGGAACACTGAAGCTTTCTTT